These T cell receptor beta chains were read from a single sample in a study of beta chain features in type 1 diabetes. TCRdb's copy holds only in-frame clones and misses some; the assay was immunoSEQ multiplex PCR. The sample lists about 700,000 clones; about an eighth were seen once. Sequences were obtained from naive CD4+ T cells from blood. The source of these receptors is a man aged 18 to 29 with type 1 diabetes. Each CDR3 is given without its conserved first and last residue. Only part of the rows carry a size: once, few, many, or a class if the clone is expanded.

V gene	J gene	clone size	CDR3 protein
TRBV10-3	TRBJ2-1	few	AISNAGASSYNEQF
TRBV2	TRBJ1-1	-	ASSARSYRGFKNTEAF
TRBV30	TRBJ1-3	few	AWSVISGNTIY
TRBV5-1	TRBJ2-3	-	ASSLGQGYPGDTQY
TRBV30	TRBJ1-2	few	AWSVGPGHGYT
TRBV14	TRBJ1-1	few	ASSQDLVGTGVMNTEAF
TRBV7-9	TRBJ2-6	few	ASNPRLSGANVLT
TRBV7-9	TRBJ1-2	few	ASSGDHVGYT
TRBV6-5	TRBJ2-7	-	ASSYSSLATYEQY
TRBV29-1	TRBJ1-2	-	SVENRGNGYT
TRBV28	TRBJ1-5	-	ASSFSDSSNQPQH
TRBV5-1	TRBJ1-1	few	ASSLGASPWAEAF
TRBV18	TRBJ2-7	few	ASSLDSGSYEQY